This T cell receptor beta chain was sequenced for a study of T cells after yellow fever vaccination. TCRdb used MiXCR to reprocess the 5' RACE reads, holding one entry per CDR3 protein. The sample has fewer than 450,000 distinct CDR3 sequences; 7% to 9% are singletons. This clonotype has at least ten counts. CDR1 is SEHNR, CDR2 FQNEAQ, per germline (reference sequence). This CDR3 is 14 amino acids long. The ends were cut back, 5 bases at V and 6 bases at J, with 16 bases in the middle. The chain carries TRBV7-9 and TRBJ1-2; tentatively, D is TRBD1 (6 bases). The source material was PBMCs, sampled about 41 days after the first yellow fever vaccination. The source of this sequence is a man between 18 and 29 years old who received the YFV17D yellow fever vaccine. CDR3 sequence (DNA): TGTGCCAGCAGCCCCTCCTCGGGGGGCGATGGCTACACCTTC. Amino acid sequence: CASSPSSGGDGYTF.